This note documents a single T cell receptor beta chain sequence. This sample is part of a study of blood T cell repertoires in COVID-19. The overall study: The United States, Italy and Spain were the sources of the acute and convalescent COVID-19 samples. T cells, B-cell-depleted T cells, or PBMCs provided the cDNA or gDNA that served as material.

In the study's own analysis: Estimated nucleated cell counts came from reference gene primer amplification. Using immunoSEQ multiplex PCR, the repertoire was profiled, and TCRdb retains in-frame clones only, with some absent. V and J calls and clone size come straight from that table; D and trimming were deduced from the DNA. The table lists roughly 220,000 clones, around 86% of them singletons, with roughly 3.8% in the top ten. All enrollees were about 18 to 89 years old and from approximately 25 US areas. The germline V gene encodes CDR1 SGHRS and CDR2 YFSETQ. This CDR3 contains 14 residues. The trim removed 3 bases at V and 2 bases at J, leaving 3 bases unmatched.

The chain employs TRBV5-1 and TRBJ2-7; 9 bases match TRBD1. The sample was PBMCs or T cells enriched from blood (not recorded which). This TCR was sampled from a woman in her thirties or forties with acute COVID-19. The CDR3 here is CASSSGTGPYEQYF. DNA for the CDR3: TGCGCCAGCAGCTCCGGGACAGGGCCCTACGAGCAGTACTTC. Drawing the rest from reference TRBV5-1 and TRBJ2-7, the complete variable domain is KAGVTQTPRYLIKTRGQQVTLSCSPISGHRSVSWYQQTPGQGLQFLFEYFSETQRNKGNFPGRFSGRQFSNSRSEMNVSTLELGDSALYLCASSSGTGPYEQYFGPGTRLTVT.